The rows below give T cell receptor beta chains drawn from one sample of a study of T cell changes during pregnancy in multiple sclerosis. The data were produced by immunoSEQ multiplex PCR, yet TCRdb's version contains in-frame clones alone and is incomplete. Here the sample spans some 60,000 clones, 92% being singletons. Specimen: peripheral blood, collected in the second trimester of pregnancy. These receptors all stem from a female donor in good health, enrolled as a control in a pregnancy study. CDR3s include the opening cysteine and the closing phenylalanine or tryptophan. D genes are given only for firm matches. The size entry is marked missing in some rows and otherwise reads once, few, many or a size class.

CDR3,DNA,V,J,size,D
CASSVAGQFGNTIYF,TGTGCCAGCAGCGTAGCGGGACAGTTTGGAAACACCATATATTTT,TRBV13,TRBJ1-3,NA,TRBD1
CASQWAAQDYGYTF,TGTGCCAGCCAGTGGGCAGCTCAAGACTATGGCTACACCTTC,TRBV28,TRBJ1-2,NA,NA
CASSLAGSGGSTDTQYF,TGTGCCAGCAGCTTGGCCGGTAGCGGGGGCAGCACAGATACGCAGTATTTT,TRBV5-6,TRBJ2-3,NA,TRBD2
CASSALLAGGHNEQFF,TGCGCCAGCAGCGCTTTACTAGCGGGAGGACACAATGAGCAGTTCTTC,TRBV5-1,TRBJ2-1,few,TRBD2
CASSLVGTGVTEAFF,TGTGCCAGCAGCTTAGTAGGGACAGGGGTTACTGAAGCTTTCTTT,TRBV7-2,TRBJ1-1,NA,TRBD1
CASSQGGPTVLNEKLFF,TGTGCCAGCAGCCAGGGGGGACCGACGGTGCTTAATGAAAAACTGTTTTTT,TRBV7-9,TRBJ1-4,NA,TRBD1
CASSLSNRGGTEAFF,TGTGCCAGCAGCCTTTCGAACAGGGGCGGCACTGAAGCTTTCTTT,TRBV21-1,TRBJ1-1,NA,NA
CASSQRTLAGGYYEQYF,TGTGCCAGCAGCCAACGAACCCTAGCGGGAGGTTACTACGAGCAGTACTTC,TRBV4-2,TRBJ2-7,NA,TRBD2
CASRPDRGNSYEQYF,TGTGCCAGCAGACCGGACAGGGGTAACTCCTACGAGCAGTACTTC,TRBV6-1,TRBJ2-7,NA,TRBD1
CANEGRAGQVDTEAFF,TGTGCCAACGAAGGACGAGCTGGACAGGTCGACACTGAAGCTTTCTTT,TRBV7-9,TRBJ1-1,NA,TRBD1
CASSDSLAGLNEQFF,TGTGCCAGCAGTGACTCGCTAGCGGGGCTCAATGAGCAGTTCTTC,TRBV6-4,TRBJ2-1,NA,TRBD2
CASSHPRGQGMEGYTF,TGTGCCAGCAGCCATCCTCGGGGACAGGGAATGGAGGGCTACACCTTC,TRBV16,TRBJ1-2,NA,TRBD1
CASSRGAPYGYTF,TGTGCCAGCAGCAGGGGAGCGCCGTATGGCTACACCTTC,TRBV27,TRBJ1-2,NA,NA
CASSPQDYDRPSSYEQYF,TGTGCCAGCAGCCCACAGGATTACGACAGGCCGAGCTCCTACGAGCAGTACTTC,TRBV21-1,TRBJ2-7,NA,NA
CASSLYELAGEQFF,TGTGCCAGCAGCTTGTACGAACTAGCTGGTGAGCAGTTCTTC,TRBV11-1,TRBJ2-1,NA,NA
CASSPTGIQNTEAFF,TGTGCCAGCTCGCCAACAGGGATCCAGAACACTGAAGCTTTCTTT,TRBV18,TRBJ1-1,NA,NA
CASSFRGGTEAFF,TGTGCCAGCAGCTTTCGAGGGGGCACTGAAGCTTTCTTT,TRBV11-3,TRBJ1-1,NA,NA
CASSGVRGGIYNEQFF,TGTGCCAGTAGTGGAGTTAGGGGGGGCATCTACAATGAGCAGTTCTTC,TRBV19,TRBJ2-1,NA,NA
CARIGTGGTEAFF,TGTGCCAGAATTGGGACAGGGGGCACTGAAGCTTTCTTT,TRBV5-3,TRBJ1-1,NA,TRBD1
CASSRVGGIYNEQFF,TGTGCCAGTAGTCGGGTGGGGGGGATCTACAATGAGCAGTTCTTC,TRBV19,TRBJ2-1,NA,TRBD2
CASSDYWGRGYTF,TGTGCCAGCAGTGACTACTGGGGGCGAGGCTACACCTTC,TRBV6-4,TRBJ1-2,NA,NA
CASSSRLNTGELFF,TGTGCCAGTAGTAGCCGACTCAACACCGGGGAGCTGTTTTTT,TRBV19,TRBJ2-2,NA,NA
CASRDMAAGYTF,TGTGCCAGTAGGGACATGGCGGCGGGCTACACCTTC,TRBV7-9,TRBJ1-2,NA,NA
CASSYMPRGNTEAFF,TGTGCCAGCAGTTATATGCCAAGGGGGAACACTGAAGCTTTCTTT,TRBV6-6,TRBJ1-1,once,NA
CASSLGRTGISYEQYF,TGTGCCAGCAGTTTAGGTAGGACAGGGATTTCCTACGAGCAGTACTTC,TRBV27,TRBJ2-7,NA,TRBD1
CASSLAPSGVQETQYF,TGCGCCAGCAGCTTGGCCCCTAGCGGAGTCCAAGAGACCCAGTACTTC,TRBV5-1,TRBJ2-5,NA,TRBD2
CASSLAGGTYQETQYF,TGTGCCAGCAGCCTAGCGGGAGGTACCTATCAAGAGACCCAGTACTTC,TRBV28,TRBJ2-5,NA,TRBD2
CASSLQGASYNEQFF,TGTGCCAGCAGCTTACAGGGGGCCTCCTACAATGAGCAGTTCTTC,TRBV11-3,TRBJ2-1,NA,TRBD1
CASRYRGGYTF,TGTGCCAGCAGGTACAGGGGAGGCTACACCTTC,TRBV27,TRBJ1-2,NA,TRBD1
CASSGGTYTEAFF,TGTGCCAGCAGCGGGGGCACATACACTGAAGCTTTCTTT,TRBV7-9,TRBJ1-1,few,NA
CASSYAGTSTDTQYF,TGTGCCAGCAGCTATGCCGGGACTAGCACAGATACGCAGTATTTT,TRBV7-2,TRBJ2-3,NA,NA
CASSQTLSGKSYEQYF,TGTGCCAGCAGCCAAACCTTGTCGGGAAAGTCCTACGAGCAGTACTTC,TRBV14,TRBJ2-7,NA,NA
CASSYPGLANYEQYF,TGTGCCAGCAGTTACCCGGGACTAGCGAACTACGAGCAGTACTTC,TRBV6-6,TRBJ2-7,NA,TRBD2
CASSLSDRGGYTF,TGTGCCAGCAGTTTATCGGACAGGGGTGGCTACACCTTC,TRBV28,TRBJ1-2,NA,TRBD1
CASSLSWGLAGDLYNEQFF,TGTGCCAGCAGCTTGTCCTGGGGACTAGCGGGGGATTTATACAATGAGCAGTTCTTC,TRBV5-6,TRBJ2-1,NA,TRBD2
CASSFEIASSTDTQYF,TGTGCCAGCAGCTTCGAGATTGCGTCTAGCACAGATACGCAGTATTTT,TRBV7-9,TRBJ2-3,NA,NA
CAPPPRNYGYTF,TGTGCCCCCCCGCCCAGAAACTATGGCTACACCTTC,TRBV5-6,TRBJ1-2,few,NA
CSVATGLANYGYTF,TGCAGCGTAGCCACAGGGTTAGCTAACTATGGCTACACCTTC,TRBV29-1,TRBJ1-2,NA,NA
CASRPGPNTYNEQFF,TGTGCCAGTCGCCCAGGGCCCAACACTTACAATGAGCAGTTCTTC,TRBV19,TRBJ2-1,NA,NA
CASSPPGLAGGPEQFF,TGTGCCAGCAGCCCCCCCGGACTAGCGGGAGGGCCGGAGCAGTTCTTC,TRBV7-3,TRBJ2-1,NA,TRBD2
CAIGTSEIYEQYF,TGTGCCATTGGGACTAGCGAGATCTACGAGCAGTACTTC,TRBV10-3,TRBJ2-7,NA,TRBD2
CASNRGTSNEQFF,TGTGCCAGCAATCGAGGGACTAGCAATGAGCAGTTCTTC,TRBV28,TRBJ2-1,NA,TRBD2
CASSTANEQFF,TGTGCCAGCAGCACTGCAAATGAGCAGTTCTTC,TRBV9,TRBJ2-1,NA,NA
CASSLAGASYNEQFF,TGTGCCAGCAGCTTGGCGGGAGCTTCCTACAATGAGCAGTTCTTC,TRBV5-4,TRBJ2-1,NA,NA
CASSLLDGLEQYF,TGTGCCAGCAGCCTTCTTGACGGGTTGGAGCAGTACTTC,TRBV14,TRBJ2-7,NA,NA
CASSPTGTGYSYEQYF,TGTGCCAGCTCACCCACCGGGACAGGGTACTCCTACGAGCAGTACTTC,TRBV18,TRBJ2-7,NA,TRBD1
CASSEQDAYGYTF,TGTGCCAGCTCAGAACAGGACGCCTATGGCTACACCTTC,TRBV18,TRBJ1-2,few,NA
CASSFHSDTEAFF,TGTGCCAGCAGCTTCCACAGTGACACTGAAGCTTTCTTT,TRBV11-1,TRBJ1-1,NA,NA
CASSFRRHLTF,TGTGCCAGCAGTTTCCGTAGACACCTAACCTTC,TRBV28,TRBJ2-4,NA,NA
CSVEDRAGGNYGYTF,TGCAGCGTTGAAGATAGGGCAGGGGGCAACTATGGCTACACCTTC,TRBV29-1,TRBJ1-2,NA,TRBD1
CAWNLGVANQPQHF,TGTGCCTGGAATCTAGGGGTGGCGAATCAGCCCCAGCATTTT,TRBV30,TRBJ1-5,few,NA
CASSLGLGPYEQYF,TGTGCCAGCAGCCTCGGACTAGGGCCCTACGAGCAGTACTTC,TRBV4-2,TRBJ2-7,NA,TRBD2
CASSLAGRGGQGYNEQFF,TGTGCCAGCAGCTTGGCCGGGAGGGGGGGACAGGGATACAATGAGCAGTTCTTC,TRBV5-4,TRBJ2-1,once,NA
CASSQSASGRSDTQYF,TGTGCCAGCAGCCAGAGTGCTAGCGGGAGGTCGGATACGCAGTATTTT,TRBV7-2,TRBJ2-3,NA,TRBD2
CAISESTTAGTGQGGKKLFF,TGTGCCATCAGTGAGTCGACGACGGCCGGGACGGGACAGGGGGGGAAAAAACTGTTTTTT,TRBV10-3,TRBJ1-4,NA,TRBD1
CAWSSLGGSQPQHF,TGTGCCTGGAGTTCCCTAGGGGGTAGTCAGCCCCAGCATTTT,TRBV30,TRBJ1-5,once,NA